This TCR beta chain comes out of a study of spatial heterogeneity in lung cancer. About the research overall: Each time, sequencing found more beta-chain sequences than alpha-chain sequences. Study conclusions and caveats: Counts that tracked tumor mutation counts were those of expanded intratumoral alpha and beta TCRs.

In the library, each TCR cDNA molecule bore its own unique molecular identifier. TCRdb independently ran MiXCR on the 5' RACE reads; one entry per CDR3 protein. The profile shows 3,000 to 4,000 distinct CDR3 sequences, just over 5% of them singletons. Germline CDR1 and CDR2: LGHDT and YNNKEL (reference sequence). This CDR3 has 15 residues. The V and J ends lost 3 bases and 4 bases, in that order; junction bases with no gene match: 4. This clonotype is medium-sized in the sample. Its matching antigen is unknown. This beta chain lies outside the target of a library built for alpha chains; its clone size means little. As for time point: sample taken at primary tumor resection. TCRs were sequenced from unsorted whole RNA of tumor, nontumor lung or PBMC.

The material sequenced was lung tumor tissue, taken at surgery. This receptor was obtained from a female donor with early-stage non-small cell lung cancer. The chain links TRBV3-1 to TRBJ2-1; TRBD1 matches at 9 bases. In DNA form, the CDR3 reads TGTGCCAGCAGCCACTCCGGGACAGGGTACAATGAGCAGTTCTTC. Its translation is CASSHSGTGYNEQFF.